The sequence of this T cell receptor beta chain was determined in a study of beta chain features in type 1 diabetes (dated by TCRdb to between 2017 and 2018). Concerning the study at large: Mean age, gender distribution, total cell number and subset yield were not different between patients and healthy donors. A total of around 100 million sorted cells were examined across all samples, and RNA yield correlated strongly with the number of cells per subset. The study compared the TCRB repertoires of sorted circulating CD4+ T cell subsets in recently diagnosed type 1 diabetes patients with those in matched healthy donors. Whereas all 30 or so donors provided naive and central memory subsets, regulatory and stem cell-like memory subsets were isolated from just 8 patients and roughly eight healthy donors.

CDR3 length: 13 amino acids, cysteine to phenylalanine. Only the CDR3 part of the read is kept: 39 bases, read in frame from the first base. Based on the germline V gene, the CDR1 and CDR2 sequences are ENHRY and SYGVKD. V trim: 6 bases; J trim: 1 base; unmatched bases: 2. This clone was found a few times. What antigen it recognizes has not been identified. The input lacks base qualities; no much larger clone sits a single base away. From each donor, a single peripheral blood sample of roughly 0.11 L on average was drawn into heparinised tubes. A BD FACSAria II was used to sort naive, central memory, regulatory and stem cell-like memory CD4+ T cells with a panel that included CD45RO, CCR7, CD25, CD127, CD95 and CD27. All sorted populations exceeded 95% purity. PBMCs were isolated right away by Lymphoprep density gradient centrifugation and were stained directly, without culture. Samples were stained and sorted in pairs, with one healthy donor and one patient per experiment, so that batch effects were minimized.

All of the isolated RNA was reverse transcribed with the High Capacity cDNA Reverse Transcription Kit, so expressed TCRB transcripts were sequenced. Deep immunoSEQ sequencing was performed on naive, central memory and regulatory T cell samples, with an average of approximately 3.9 million total reads per sample. Sorted cells were lysed in RLT buffer, and RNA was extracted using DNase-treated RNeasy Micro or Mini kits according to cell number. Each cell subset was processed on its own to prevent cross-contamination, while patient and healthy donor samples were processed together. The immunoSEQ multiplex PCR was used to amplify TCRB sequences from cDNA, generating 87-bp fragments that spanned the CDR3 region. Sequencing of the amplicons was done on the Illumina HiSeq platform. The authors' analysis ran thus. PCR bias was computationally corrected using synthetic template baselines, reads within Hamming distance 2 were collapsed, and singletons that could not be merged were discarded. Reads were aligned against IMGT to assign V, D and J genes, CDR3 length and insertions or deletions at six rearrangement sites. Within each subset, clonotype counts were normalized to sorted cell number, after which true diversity and Gini coefficients were computed with the tcR R package. Repertoire sharing was quantified using the overlap coefficient calculated on TCRB nucleotide sequences. TCRdb's version of the immuneACCESS table is confined to in-frame rearrangements and falls short of the full clone set. An unresolved V gene accounts for under half of the shortfall where checked; the remainder is of unknown origin. D and trimming were read from the DNA, whereas the V and J calls and clone size are those reported in that table. Within this sample are 55,000 to 80,000 clones, with nearly 50% of them counted one time only. The ten largest clones capture roughly 0.65% of the sample.

Results the study describes overall, beyond this receptor: HLA sub-analyses involved small numbers of individuals, so any influence of HLA type on TCRB rearrangement remained unresolved. Patients with type 1 diabetes made fewer insertions and deleted more nucleotides at VDJ recombination sites, implying thymic rearrangement abnormalities. Sequencing cDNA rather than genomic DNA could over-represent highly expressing activated cells, although activation and CD3 levels did not differ between groups. Type 1 diabetes patients showed a moderate but significant shortening of TCRB CDR3 length in all four CD4+ subsets. The naive, central memory and regulatory TCRB repertoires appeared to resemble one another more closely among patients than among healthy donors. PCR might favor shorter templates, but patient and control samples were amplified and corrected together, so any skew would affect both groups equally.

This receptor chain uses TRBV10-3 and TRBJ2-5, with 7 bases aligning to TRBD1. The sample comprised central memory CD4+ T cells from blood. The clonotype comes from a man aged 30 to 39 with type 1 diabetes. The CDR3 corresponds to CAISQGVQETQYF. In nucleotides, the sequence is TGTGCCATCAGCCAGGGGGTCCAAGAGACCCAGTACTTC.